Shown below are 24 T cell receptor beta chains from a single sample sequenced in a study of vaccination and CD4 T cells after COVID-19. Treatment in this sample: 10-day PBMC culture with coronavirus spike peptide pools or control peptides (ViraFEST assay). Antigens of these TCRs are unknown. Sequenced with the Oncomine TCR Beta short-read assay was DNA taken from cultured CD4+ T cells. A single record per CDR3 protein comes from TCRdb applying MiXCR to the PCR reads. The sample records 6,000 to 7,000 distinct CDR3 sequences, roughly 69% being singletons. The sample was CD4+ T cells from blood, cultured in vitro. The receptor set was obtained from a human donor who had recovered from COVID-19.

V is TRBV12-3 or TRBV12-4 and J is TRBJ1-1; D unclear. The CDR3 covers 13 residues. Trimming removed 4 bases from V and 1 base from J, with 7 bases in between. CDR3 sequence (DNA): TGTGCCAGCAGTTCGGGCCAGAACACTGAAGCTTTCTTT. As protein: CASSSGQNTEAFF.

The chain is built from TRBV12-3 or TRBV12-4 and TRBJ1-2; D gene unclear. Trimming removed 3 bases from V and 0 bases from J, with 5 bases in between. CDR3 length equals 13 residues. The CDR3 coding sequence is TGTGCCAGCAGTTTCGGAGCTAACTATGGCTACACCTTC. As protein: CASSFGANYGYTF.

J is TRBJ2-5 and V is TRBV6-5; 9 bases fit TRBD2. Trimming took 4 bases from V and 5 from J; bases not matched to a gene: 11. The germline gives CDR1 MNHEY, CDR2 SVGAGI. CDR3 length: 16 amino acids. The CDR3 loop reads CASSSLPGLAAETQYF. The CDR3 DNA sequence: TGTGCCAGCAGTTCATTACCGGGACTAGCTGCGGAGACCCAGTACTTC.

V gene TRBV28 combines with J gene TRBJ1-1; 8 positions agree with TRBD1. The J segment lost 5 bases and the V segment lost 6 bases, leaving 5 bases of the junction unmatched. Looked up from germline, CDR1 is MDHEN and CDR2 is SYDVKM. The CDR3 has 13 residues. CDR3 sequence reads: CASRVDRETEAFF. CDR3 DNA: TGTGCCAGCAGGGTGGACAGGGAAACTGAAGCTTTCTTT. The complete variable domain, with remaining parts taken from reference TRBV28 and TRBJ1-1, reads DVKVTQSSRYLVKRTGEKVFLECVQDMDHENMFWYRQDPGLGLRLIYFSYDVKMKEKGDIPEGYSVSREKKERFSLILESASTNQTSMYLCASRVDRETEAFFGQGTRLTVV.

This clonotype was observed a few times. The rearrangement uses TRBV20-1 and TRBJ2-2, with D perhaps given as TRBD1 or TRBD2 (5 bases each). Germline-derived CDR1 and CDR2 are DFQATT and SNEGSKA (reference sequence). V shed 3 bases and J shed 6 bases, with 8 bases lying between them. CDR3 length: 12 amino acids. The CDR3 DNA reads TGCAGTGCTAGGAGGGGTTCCGGGGAGCTGTTTTTT. Amino acids: CSARRGSGELFF.

This clonotype came up once. CDR3 amino acids: CACHPLGEDEQYF. In DNA form, the CDR3 reads TGTGCCTGCCACCCCCTGGGGGAAGACGAGCAGTACTTC. The chain is built from TRBV30 and TRBJ2-7; D may be TRBD1 or TRBD2 (5 bases each). Trimming left V 6 bases short and J 5 bases short, with 17 bases between. CDR1 is GTSNPN and CDR2 is SVGIG in the germline V gene (reference sequence). The CDR3 sequence is 13 residues long. The full variable domain, rest sourced from reference TRBV30 and TRBJ2-7, is SQTIHQWPATLVQPVGSPLSLECTVEGTSNPNLYWYRQAAGRGLQLLFYSVGIGQISSEVPQNLSASRPQDRQFILSSKKLLLSDSGFYLCACHPLGEDEQYFGPGTRLTVT.

The rearrangement links TRBV20-1 to TRBJ2-4; D gene ambiguous. V was clipped by 3 bases and J by 7 bases, with 10 bases between them. The V gene's germline CDR1 is DFQATT and CDR2 SNEGSKA (reference sequence). CDR3 length: 12 residues. This CDR3 reads CSARISSNIQYF. CDR3 nucleotide sequence: TGCAGTGCTAGGATTAGCTCTAACATTCAGTACTTC.

This chain links TRBV27 with TRBJ2-7; 8 nucleotides match TRBD2. CDR1 and CDR2 (germline): MNHEY, SMNVEV (reference sequence). The V gene end was trimmed by 7 bases and the J gene end by 4 bases; junction bases not matched to a gene: 15. This CDR3 contains 16 residues. In DNA form, the CDR3 reads TGTGCCAGCACCCCCCGGGGGGGAAGGGCGGAGTACGAGCAGTACTTC. It translates to CASTPRGGRAEYEQYF.

The chain couples TRBV28 to TRBJ2-7; maybe TRBD1 (6 bases). Germline CDR1 reads MDHEN; CDR2 reads SYDVKM. V was cut by 7 bases and J by 3 bases, with 10 bases left in between. CDR3 length: 12 residues. The CDR3 bases are TGTGCCAGCACCCAGGACAGCTACGAGCAGTACTTC. This gives the protein CASTQDSYEQYF.

In this sample, this clonotype turned up a few times. The chain uses TRBV20-1 and TRBJ2-5; the D is unclear. V lost 0 bases and J 5 bases, leaving 10 bases between the germline ends. There are 13 residues in the CDR3. The germline gives CDR1 DFQATT, CDR2 SNEGSKA (reference sequence). The CDR3 is CSARETGRETQYF. In DNA, the CDR3 is TGCAGTGCTAGAGAGACCGGGCGGGAGACCCAGTACTTC.

This clonotype came up a few times. The chain recombines TRBV7-9 with TRBJ1-1; no clear D. Germline values: CDR1 SEHNR, CDR2 FQNEAQ (reference sequence). Trimming cost V 7 bases and J 3 bases, with 12 bases left between them. This CDR3 contains 13 residues. CDR3: CASIAKRDTEAFF. CDR3 coding DNA: TGTGCCAGCATCGCGAAAAGGGACACTGAAGCTTTCTTT.

The chain joins TRBV6-2 or TRBV6-3 to TRBJ1-6, with unresolved D. Germline values: CDR1 MNHEY, CDR2 SVGEGT. V was pared by 6 bases and J by 4 bases, with 10 bases between. The CDR3 is 14 amino acids. CDR3 sequence (DNA): TGTGCCAGCAGCCCCGTTGGGTATAATTCACCCCTCCACTTT. This encodes CASSPVGYNSPLHF.

The V call is TRBV7-9, the J call TRBJ1-1, with 7 bases fitting TRBD1. Trimming took 2 bases from V and 1 from J; bases not matched to a gene: 7. The CDR3 loop spans 16 amino acids. The germline V gene has CDR1 SEHNR and CDR2 FQNEAQ (reference sequence). CDR3 sequence: CASSLQTGWSNTEAFF. DNA for the CDR3: TGTGCCAGCAGCTTACAGACAGGGTGGTCGAACACTGAAGCTTTCTTT.

The V gene is TRBV18, the J gene TRBJ1-1; maybe TRBD1 (5 bases). Between the trimmed V and J ends, which lost 6 bases and 3 bases, there was a span of 11 bases. Germline V CDR1 and CDR2: KGHSH, LQKENI. The CDR3 loop spans 13 amino acids. The chain's CDR3 is CASSAEGYTEAFF. The CDR3 DNA reads as TGTGCCAGCTCGGCCGAGGGGTACACTGAAGCTTTCTTT. The variable domain in full, with the rest retrieved from reference TRBV18 and TRBJ1-1, is NAGVMQNPRHLVRRRGQEARLRCSPMKGHSHVYWYRQLPEEGLKFMVYLQKENIIDESGMPKERFSAEFPKEGPSILRIQQVVRGDSAAYFCASSAEGYTEAFFGQGTRLTVV.

The chain is built from TRBV19 and TRBJ2-3; TRBD1 is a possible D gene (6 bases). The V end lost 6 bases, the J end lost 3 bases, and 7 bases lay between the germline ends. CDR3 length equals 12 residues. Germline CDR1 is LNHDA and CDR2 is SQIVND (reference sequence). CDR3: CASRDSTDTQYF. The CDR3 region has the DNA TGTGCCAGTAGGGACAGTACAGATACGCAGTATTTT.

The chain uses TRBV27 and TRBJ2-5; TRBD1 matches 8 bases. In germline, CDR1 is MNHEY, CDR2 SMNVEV (reference sequence). Trimming removed 2 bases from V and 5 bases from J; junction bases left unmatched: 4. The CDR3 has 14 residues. CDR3 in DNA: TGTGCCAGCAGTTTAGGACAGGGTCGGGAGACCCAGTACTTC. Translated, it gives CASSLGQGRETQYF.

The chain is built from TRBV21-1 and TRBJ1-5. TRBV21-1 is a pseudogene segment. The CDR3 extends over 12 amino acids. The CDR3 reads CASSQGGQPQHF. The CDR3 DNA follows: TGTGCCAGCAGCCAAGGCGGCCAGCCCCAGCATTTT.

The J gene is TRBJ1-2, the V gene TRBV5-1, with D unclear. The germline V gene encodes CDR1 SGHRS and CDR2 YFSETQ. The CDR3 is 13 amino acids. V lost 0 bases and J 3 bases, leaving 6 bases between the germline ends. CDR3 sequence (DNA): TGCGCCAGCAGCTTGGAAGGCGACTATGGCTACACCTTC. Encoded protein: CASSLEGDYGYTF.

The CDR3 protein is CASRQGVTGELFF. The CDR3 nucleotides are TGTGCCAGCAGGCAGGGGGTTACCGGGGAGCTGTTTTTT. The gene calls are TRBV11-2 and TRBJ2-2, with 7 bases that match TRBD1. The CDR3 consists of 13 residues. Germline CDR1 SGHAT, CDR2 FQNNGV. The V gene end was trimmed by 6 bases and the J gene end by 5 bases; junction bases not matched to a gene: 3.

The chain is built from TRBV6-1 and TRBJ1-6; 8 bases map to TRBD1. J lost 0 bases, V lost 10 bases, and 2 bases had no gene match. This CDR3 is built from 14 residues. Germline-derived CDR1 and CDR2 are MNHNS and SASEGT. CDR3 nucleotides: TGTGCCACCGGGACAGGCTCCTATAATTCACCCCTCCACTTT. It translates to CATGTGSYNSPLHF.

This chain connects TRBV6-2 or TRBV6-3 to TRBJ1-6; 7 positions match TRBD1. J was trimmed by 7 bases and V by 5 bases; bases with no gene match: 8. Germline V gene lookup returns CDR1 MNHEY and CDR2 SVGEGT. CDR3 length equals 15 residues. This CDR3 reads CASSQTGDRNSPLHF. The CDR3 DNA sequence: TGTGCCAGCAGTCAAACAGGGGACCGGAATTCACCCCTCCACTTT.

The J gene is TRBJ1-6, the V gene TRBV19; 8 bases align to TRBD1. Germline V gene data show CDR1 as LNHDA and CDR2 as SQIVND (reference sequence). The trim removed 5 bases at V and 8 bases at J, leaving 11 bases unmatched. The length of the CDR3 is 16 residues. CDR3 amino acids: CASSFRTGYDDSPLHF. In nucleotides, the CDR3 is TGTGCCAGTAGTTTCCGGACAGGGTACGACGATTCACCCCTCCACTTT.

This clonotype was found once. The chain recombines TRBV20-1 with TRBJ1-5, with D uncertain. Germline assignment: CDR1 DFQATT and CDR2 SNEGSKA (reference sequence). The CDR3 has 15 amino acids. V lost 3 bases, J lost 1 base, and 13 bases lay in between. This CDR3 reads CSASLEAKSNQPQHF. CDR3 DNA: TGCAGTGCTAGTCTGGAGGCCAAGAGCAATCAGCCCCAGCATTTT.

This chain links TRBV20-1 with TRBJ1-2; D is uncertain. V was shortened by 4 bases and J by 4 bases, with 19 bases between the two germline ends. The germline V gene has CDR1 DFQATT and CDR2 SNEGSKA (reference sequence). CDR3 length: 15 residues. CDR3 protein: CSATPGGRAAYGYTF. CDR3 in DNA: TGCAGTGCTACCCCAGGAGGGAGGGCAGCCTATGGCTACACCTTC.